This T cell receptor (beta chain) was sequenced in a study of blood T cell repertoires in COVID-19. Study summary: Sites across the United States, Italy and Spain contributed samples from acute and convalescent COVID-19.

Assay used: immunoSEQ multiplex PCR; TCRdb lists only in-frame clones, some missing. This table holds roughly 280,000 clones, approximately 86% found once. CDR3 length equals 13 residues. V was pared by 5 bases and J by 6 bases, with 11 bases between. CDR1 and CDR2 from the germline V gene are SGHTA and FQGTGA. This chain joins TRBV7-3 and TRBJ2-1; D perhaps matches TRBD2 (6 bases). Sequencing was carried out using peripheral blood. The sequence derives from a woman aged 60-75 years with COVID-19, enrolled during active disease. CDR3 loop: CASSPGLGNEQFF. The CDR3 DNA reads TGTGCCAGCAGCCCGGGACTTGGCAATGAGCAGTTCTTC.